The T cell receptor beta chain under discussion was sequenced for a study of blood T cell repertoires in COVID-19. Across the whole study: Samples representing acute and convalescent COVID-19 were sourced from the United States, Italy and Spain.

This table comes from immunoSEQ multiplex PCR, and its TCRdb copy is limited to in-frame clones, with some not included. The repertoire has more than 95,000 clones, 87% of them found once; the top ten carry 6.5% to 8.5%. Trimming removed 5 bases at V and 2 bases at J, with 13 bases between. This CDR3 is 14 amino acids long. CDR1 and CDR2 (germline): LNHDA, SQIVND (reference sequence). The chain couples TRBV19 to TRBJ2-7; possible D gene TRBD1, 6 bases. Sequences were obtained from peripheral blood. The receptor comes from a human donor in a cohort sampled during active COVID-19. For the CDR3, the DNA is TGTGCCAGTAGTTTTGGGACATTGGCCTACGAGCAGTACTTC. Amino acid sequence: CASSFGTLAYEQYF. The full variable domain, with the rest looked up from reference TRBV19 and TRBJ2-7, is DGGITQSPKYLFRKEGQNVTLSCEQNLNHDAMYWYRQDPGQGLRLIYYSQIVNDFQKGDIAEGYSVSREKKESFPLTVTSAQKNPTAFYLCASSFGTLAYEQYFGPGTRLTVT.